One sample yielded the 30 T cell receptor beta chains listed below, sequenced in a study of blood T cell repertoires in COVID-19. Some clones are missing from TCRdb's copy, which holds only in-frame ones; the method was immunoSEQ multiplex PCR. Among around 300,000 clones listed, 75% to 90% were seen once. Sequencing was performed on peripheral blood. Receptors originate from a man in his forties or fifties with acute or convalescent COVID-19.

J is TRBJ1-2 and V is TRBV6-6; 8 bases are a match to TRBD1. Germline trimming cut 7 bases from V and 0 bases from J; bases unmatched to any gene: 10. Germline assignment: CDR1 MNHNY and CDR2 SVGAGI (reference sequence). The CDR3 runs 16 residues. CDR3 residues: CASTLEGTGTNYGYTF. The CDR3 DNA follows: TGTGCCAGCACCCTCGAAGGGACAGGTACTAACTATGGCTACACCTTC.

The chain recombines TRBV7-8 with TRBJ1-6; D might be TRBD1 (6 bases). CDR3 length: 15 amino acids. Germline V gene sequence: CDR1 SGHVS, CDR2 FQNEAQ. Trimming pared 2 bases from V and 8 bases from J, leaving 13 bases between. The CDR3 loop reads CASSLMGARHSPLHF. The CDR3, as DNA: TGTGCCAGCAGCTTAATGGGGGCCCGCCATTCACCCCTCCACTTT.

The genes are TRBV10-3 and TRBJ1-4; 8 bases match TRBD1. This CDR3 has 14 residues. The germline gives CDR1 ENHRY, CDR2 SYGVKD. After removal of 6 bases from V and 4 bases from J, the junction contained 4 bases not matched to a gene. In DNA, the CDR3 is TGTGCCATCAGGGGACAGGCTTTTAATGAAAAACTGTTTTTT. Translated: CAIRGQAFNEKLFF.

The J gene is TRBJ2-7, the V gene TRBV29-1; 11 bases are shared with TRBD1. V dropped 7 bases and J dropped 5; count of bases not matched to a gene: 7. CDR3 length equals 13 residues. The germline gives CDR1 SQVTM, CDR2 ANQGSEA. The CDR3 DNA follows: TGCAGCGGGGGGACAGGGGGTGAAGACGAGCAGTACTTC. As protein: CSGGTGGEDEQYF.

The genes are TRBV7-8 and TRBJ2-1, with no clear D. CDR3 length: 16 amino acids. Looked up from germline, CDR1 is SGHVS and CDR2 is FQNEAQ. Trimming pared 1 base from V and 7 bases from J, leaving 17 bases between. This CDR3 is CASSLDLARSMNEQFF. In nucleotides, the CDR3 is TGTGCCAGCAGCTTAGATCTGGCTAGAAGTATGAATGAGCAGTTCTTC.

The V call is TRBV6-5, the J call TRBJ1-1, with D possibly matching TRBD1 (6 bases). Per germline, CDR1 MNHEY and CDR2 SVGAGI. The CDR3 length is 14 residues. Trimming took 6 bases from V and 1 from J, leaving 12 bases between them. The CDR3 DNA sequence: TGTGCCAGCAGACGGGACAACTCGAACACTGAAGCTTTCTTT. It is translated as CASRRDNSNTEAFF.

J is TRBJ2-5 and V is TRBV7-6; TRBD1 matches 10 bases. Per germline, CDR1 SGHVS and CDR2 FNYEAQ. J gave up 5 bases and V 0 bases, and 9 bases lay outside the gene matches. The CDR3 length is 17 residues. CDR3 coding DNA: TGTGCCAGCAGCTTAGCGCGGACAGGGGGTTTAGCGGAGACCCAGTACTTC. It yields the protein CASSLARTGGLAETQYF.

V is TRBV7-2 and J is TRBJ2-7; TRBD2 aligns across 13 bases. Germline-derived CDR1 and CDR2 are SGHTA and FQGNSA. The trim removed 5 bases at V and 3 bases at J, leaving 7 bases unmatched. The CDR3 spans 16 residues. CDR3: CASSGGTSGDFYEQYF. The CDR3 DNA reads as TGTGCCAGCAGCGGGGGGACTAGCGGGGATTTCTACGAGCAGTACTTC. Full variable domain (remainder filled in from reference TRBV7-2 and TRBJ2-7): GAGVSQSPSNKVTEKGKDVELRCDPISGHTALYWYRQSLGQGLEFLIYFQGNSAPDKSGLPSDRFSAERTGGSVSTLTIQRTQQEDSAVYLCASSGGTSGDFYEQYFGPGTRLTVT.

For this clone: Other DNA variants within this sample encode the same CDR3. For the CDR3, the DNA is TGCGCCAGCAGCCCCTCAGGGGCCACCTACGAGCAGTACTTC. It translates to CASSPSGATYEQYF. This sequence joins TRBV5-1 and TRBJ2-7, with a weak D call TRBD1 (6 bases). The germline gives CDR1 SGHRS, CDR2 YFSETQ. V dropped 4 bases and J dropped 2 bases, with 13 bases sitting between them. The CDR3 covers 14 residues.

The CDR3 region is CAWSVGTFNQPQHF. CDR3 bases: TGTGCCTGGAGTGTAGGGACTTTTAATCAGCCCCAGCATTTT. The genes are TRBV30 and TRBJ1-5; TRBD1 is a possible D gene (5 bases). Germline V lookup: CDR1 GTSNPN, CDR2 SVGIG (reference sequence). This CDR3 has 14 amino acids. V lost 0 bases, J lost 4 bases, and 10 bases lay in between.

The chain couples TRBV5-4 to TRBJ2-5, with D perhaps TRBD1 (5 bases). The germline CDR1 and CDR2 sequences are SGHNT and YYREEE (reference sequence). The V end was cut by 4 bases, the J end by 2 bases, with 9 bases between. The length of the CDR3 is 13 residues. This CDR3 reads CASSVTVQETQYF. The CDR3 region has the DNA TGTGCCAGCAGCGTGACAGTACAAGAGACCCAGTACTTC.

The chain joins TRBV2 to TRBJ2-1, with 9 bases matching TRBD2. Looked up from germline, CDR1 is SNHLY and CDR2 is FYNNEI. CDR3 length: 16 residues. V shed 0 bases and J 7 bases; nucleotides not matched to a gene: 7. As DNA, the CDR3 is TGTGCCAGCAGTGAAGCGCGCGGGGGGGCCCTAAATGAGCAGTTCTTC. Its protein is CASSEARGGALNEQFF.

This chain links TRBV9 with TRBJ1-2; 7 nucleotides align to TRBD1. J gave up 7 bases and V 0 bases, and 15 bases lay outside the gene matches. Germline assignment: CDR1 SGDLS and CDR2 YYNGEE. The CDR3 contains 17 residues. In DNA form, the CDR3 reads TGTGCCAGCAGCGTAGAGGGCAGGGGGTCTCGGTTCGGTGGCTACACCTTC. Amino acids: CASSVEGRGSRFGGYTF.

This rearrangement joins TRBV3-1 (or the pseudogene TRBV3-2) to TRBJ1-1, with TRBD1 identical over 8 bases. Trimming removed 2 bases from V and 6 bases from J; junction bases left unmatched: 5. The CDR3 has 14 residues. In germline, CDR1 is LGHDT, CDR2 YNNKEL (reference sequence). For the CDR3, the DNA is TGTGCCAGCAGCCAAAGAGGACAGGGAGCTGAAGCTTTCTTT. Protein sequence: CASSQRGQGAEAFF.

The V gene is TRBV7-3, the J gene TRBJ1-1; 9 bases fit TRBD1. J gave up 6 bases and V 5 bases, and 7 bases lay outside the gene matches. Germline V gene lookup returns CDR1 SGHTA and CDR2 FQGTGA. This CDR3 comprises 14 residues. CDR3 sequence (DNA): TGTGCCAGCAGCCGGGACAGGGCCAGCGCTGAAGCTTTCTTT. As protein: CASSRDRASAEAFF.

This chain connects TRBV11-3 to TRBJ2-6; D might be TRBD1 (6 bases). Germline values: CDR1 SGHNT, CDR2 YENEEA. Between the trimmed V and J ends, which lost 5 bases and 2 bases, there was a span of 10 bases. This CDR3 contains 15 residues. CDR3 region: CASSQGRAGANVLTF. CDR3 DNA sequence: TGTGCCAGCAGCCAGGGGCGGGCTGGGGCCAACGTCCTGACTTTC.

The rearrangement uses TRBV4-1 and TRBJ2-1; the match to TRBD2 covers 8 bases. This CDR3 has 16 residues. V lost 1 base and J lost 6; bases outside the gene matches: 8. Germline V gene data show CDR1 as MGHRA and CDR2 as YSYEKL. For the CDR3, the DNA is TGCGCCAGCAGCCAAGGGCCGGGACTAGTAGTCAATGAGCAGTTCTTC. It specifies CASSQGPGLVVNEQFF.

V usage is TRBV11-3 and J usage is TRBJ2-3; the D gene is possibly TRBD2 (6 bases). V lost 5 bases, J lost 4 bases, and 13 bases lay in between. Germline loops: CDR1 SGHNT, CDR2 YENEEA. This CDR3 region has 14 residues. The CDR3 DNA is TGTGCCAGCAGCCCTTCGGGAGTTTCAGATACGCAGTATTTT. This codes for CASSPSGVSDTQYF.

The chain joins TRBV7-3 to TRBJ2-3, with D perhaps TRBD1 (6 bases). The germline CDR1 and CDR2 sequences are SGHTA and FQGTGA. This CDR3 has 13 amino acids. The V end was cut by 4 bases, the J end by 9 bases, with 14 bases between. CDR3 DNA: TGTGCCAGCAGCTACCCAGGGGAAAGAACGCAGTATTTT. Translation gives CASSYPGERTQYF.

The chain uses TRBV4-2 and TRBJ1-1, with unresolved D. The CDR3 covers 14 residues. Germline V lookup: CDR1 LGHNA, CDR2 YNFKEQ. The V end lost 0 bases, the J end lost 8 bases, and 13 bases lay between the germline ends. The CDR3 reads CASSQDRERVEAFF. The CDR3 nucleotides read TGTGCCAGCAGCCAAGATCGAGAGAGAGTCGAAGCTTTCTTT.

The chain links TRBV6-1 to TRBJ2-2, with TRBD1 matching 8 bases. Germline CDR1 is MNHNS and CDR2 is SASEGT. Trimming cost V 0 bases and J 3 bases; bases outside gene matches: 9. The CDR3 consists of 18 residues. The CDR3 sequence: CASSEALPFRGHTGELFF. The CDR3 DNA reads TGTGCCAGCAGTGAAGCGCTTCCGTTCAGGGGGCACACCGGGGAGCTGTTTTTT.

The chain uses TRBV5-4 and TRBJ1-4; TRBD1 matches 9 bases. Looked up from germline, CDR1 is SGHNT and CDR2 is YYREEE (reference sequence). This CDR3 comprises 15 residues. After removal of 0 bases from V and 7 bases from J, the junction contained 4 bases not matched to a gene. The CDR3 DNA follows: TGTGCCAGCAGCTTGGCCGGGACAGGGCCTGAAAAACTGTTTTTT. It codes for CASSLAGTGPEKLFF.

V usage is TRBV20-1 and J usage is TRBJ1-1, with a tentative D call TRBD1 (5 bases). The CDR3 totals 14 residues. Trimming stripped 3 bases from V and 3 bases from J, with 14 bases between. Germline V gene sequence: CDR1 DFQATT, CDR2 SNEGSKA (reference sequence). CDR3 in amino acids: CSASGGGLDTEAFF. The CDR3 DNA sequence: TGCAGTGCTAGTGGCGGGGGTCTGGACACTGAAGCTTTCTTT.

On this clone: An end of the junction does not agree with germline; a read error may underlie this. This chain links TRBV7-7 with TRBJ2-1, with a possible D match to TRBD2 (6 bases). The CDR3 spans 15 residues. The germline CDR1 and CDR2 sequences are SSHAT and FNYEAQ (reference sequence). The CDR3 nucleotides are TGTGCTAGCAGCCCGGGGAGGCGAGTTCCCAATGAGCAGTTCTTC. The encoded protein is CASSPGRRVPNEQFF. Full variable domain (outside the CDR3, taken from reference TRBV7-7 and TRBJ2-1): GAGVSQSPRYKVTKRGQDVTLRCDPISSHATLYWYQQALGQGPEFLTYFNYEAQPDKSGLPSDRFSAERPEGSISTLTIQRTEQRDSAMYRCASSPGRRVPNEQFFGPGTRLTVL.

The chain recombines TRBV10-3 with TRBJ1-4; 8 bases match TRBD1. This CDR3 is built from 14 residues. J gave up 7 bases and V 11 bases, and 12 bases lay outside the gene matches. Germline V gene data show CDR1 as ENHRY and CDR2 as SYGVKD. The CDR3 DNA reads TGTGCCGCTCAGAGCGGACAGGGACGTGAAAAACTGTTTTTT. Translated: CAAQSGQGREKLFF.

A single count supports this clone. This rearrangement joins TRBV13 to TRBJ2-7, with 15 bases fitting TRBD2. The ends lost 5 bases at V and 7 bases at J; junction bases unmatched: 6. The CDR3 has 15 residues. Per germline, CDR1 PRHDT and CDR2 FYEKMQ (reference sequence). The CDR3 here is CASSPGLAGGREQYF. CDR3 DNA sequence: TGTGCCAGCAGCCCTGGACTAGCGGGGGGGCGGGAGCAGTACTTC. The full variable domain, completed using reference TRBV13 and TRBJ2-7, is AAGVIQSPRHLIKEKRETATLKCYPIPRHDTVYWYQQGPGQDPQFLISFYEKMQSDKGSIPDRFSAQQFSDYHSELNMSSLELGDSALYFCASSPGLAGGREQYFGPGTRLTVT.

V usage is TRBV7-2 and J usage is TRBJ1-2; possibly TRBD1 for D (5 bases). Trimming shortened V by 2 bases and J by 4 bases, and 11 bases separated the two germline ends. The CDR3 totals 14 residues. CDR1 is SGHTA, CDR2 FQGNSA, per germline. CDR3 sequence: CASSLSQGGYGYTF. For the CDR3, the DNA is TGTGCCAGCAGCTTAAGCCAGGGAGGCTATGGCTACACCTTC.

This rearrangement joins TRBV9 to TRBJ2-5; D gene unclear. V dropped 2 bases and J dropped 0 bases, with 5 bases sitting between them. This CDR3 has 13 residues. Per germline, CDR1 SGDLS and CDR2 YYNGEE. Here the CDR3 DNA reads TGTGCCAGCAGCGTGAGGAACCAAGAGACCCAGTACTTC. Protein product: CASSVRNQETQYF.

DNA for the CDR3: TGTGCCAGCAGCCGGGAGGCAGGGCATGGCGAGCAGTACTTC. Translation: CASSREAGHGEQYF. The gene calls are TRBV7-3 and TRBJ2-7; 7 bases are a match to TRBD2. Per germline, CDR1 SGHTA and CDR2 FQGTGA. CDR3 length equals 14 residues. The junction had 10 bases not matched to a gene; V was cut back by 5 bases and J by 6 bases.

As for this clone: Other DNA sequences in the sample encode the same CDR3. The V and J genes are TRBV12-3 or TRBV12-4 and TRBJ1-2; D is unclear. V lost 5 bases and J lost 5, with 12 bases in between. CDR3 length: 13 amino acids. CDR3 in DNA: TGTGCCAGCAGTCCCACCGGGGAATATGGCTACACCTTC. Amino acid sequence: CASSPTGEYGYTF.